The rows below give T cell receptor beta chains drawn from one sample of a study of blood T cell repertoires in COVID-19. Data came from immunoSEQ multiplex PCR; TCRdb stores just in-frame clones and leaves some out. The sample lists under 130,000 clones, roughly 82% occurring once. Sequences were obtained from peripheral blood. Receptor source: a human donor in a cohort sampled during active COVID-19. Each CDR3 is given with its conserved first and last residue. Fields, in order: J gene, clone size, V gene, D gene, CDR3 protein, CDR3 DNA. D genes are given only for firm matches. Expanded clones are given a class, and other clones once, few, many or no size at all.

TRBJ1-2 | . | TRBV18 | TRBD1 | CASSPDRGSGGYTF | TGTGCCAGCTCACCGGACAGGGGATCGGGGGGCTACACCTTC
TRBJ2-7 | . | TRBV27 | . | CASSALGSRGTEQYF | TGTGCCAGCAGTGCATTGGGGTCCAGGGGTACCGAGCAGTACTTC
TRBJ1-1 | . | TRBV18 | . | CASSPARITEAFF | TGTGCCAGCTCACCGGCGAGGATCACTGAAGCTTTCTTT
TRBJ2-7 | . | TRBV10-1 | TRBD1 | CASSESTDRVEQYF | TGCGCCAGCAGTGAGTCTACCGACAGGGTCGAGCAGTACTTC
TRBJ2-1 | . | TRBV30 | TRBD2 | CAWSVRTSGGAKEQFF | TGTGCCTGGAGTGTGCGGACTAGCGGGGGGGCCAAAGAGCAGTTCTTC
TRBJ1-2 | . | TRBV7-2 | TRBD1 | CASRRGQGDYGYTF | TGTGCCAGCAGGCGAGGACAGGGAGACTATGGCTACACCTTC
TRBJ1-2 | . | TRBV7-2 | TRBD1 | CASSPPFSRGPGGYTF | TGTGCCAGCAGCCCTCCCTTTTCCAGGGGGCCAGGGGGCTACACCTTC
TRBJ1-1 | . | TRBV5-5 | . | CASKTGIEGTEAFF | TGTGCCAGTAAAACAGGGATTGAAGGGACTGAAGCTTTCTTT
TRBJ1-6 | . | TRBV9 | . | CASSVVGDNSPLHF | TGTGCCAGCAGCGTTGTGGGAGATAATTCACCCCTCCACTTT
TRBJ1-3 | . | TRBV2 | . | CASSGGQVGNTIYF | TGTGCCAGCAGTGGCGGGCAGGTGGGAAACACCATATATTTT
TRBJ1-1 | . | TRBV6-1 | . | CASSEGQRVTEAFF | TGTGCCAGCAGTGAAGGTCAGAGGGTCACTGAAGCTTTCTTT
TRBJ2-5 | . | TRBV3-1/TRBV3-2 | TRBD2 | CASSQGRLAGGLQETQYF | TGTGCCAGCAGCCAAGGTAGACTAGCGGGGGGACTCCAAGAGACCCAGTACTTC
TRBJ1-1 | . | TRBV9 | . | CASSVGGTGNTEAFF | TGTGCCAGCAGCGTAGGAGGGACTGGGAACACTGAAGCTTTCTTT
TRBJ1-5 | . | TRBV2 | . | CASRGSGTRNQPQHF | TGTGCCAGCAGGGGATCCGGGACTAGGAATCAGCCCCAGCATTTT
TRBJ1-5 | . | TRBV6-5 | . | CASNRQSNQPQHF | TGTGCCAGCAATCGACAGAGCAATCAGCCCCAGCATTTT
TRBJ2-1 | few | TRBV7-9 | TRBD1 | CASTQRTGGYNEQFF | TGTGCCAGCACCCAAAGGACAGGGGGGTACAATGAGCAGTTCTTC
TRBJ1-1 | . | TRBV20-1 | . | CSARGGLEAFF | TGCAGTGCTAGAGGGGGCCTCGAAGCTTTCTTT
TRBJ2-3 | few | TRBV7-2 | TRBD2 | CASSSRSSGRSTDTQYF | TGTGCCAGCAGCTCGAGGTCTAGCGGGAGAAGCACAGATACGCAGTATTTT
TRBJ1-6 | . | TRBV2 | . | CASWGGDSYNSPLHF | TGTGCCAGCTGGGGGGGAGACTCCTATAATTCACCCCTCCACTTT
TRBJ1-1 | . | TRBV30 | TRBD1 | CAWRTGGWDTEAFF | TGTGCCTGGAGGACAGGGGGATGGGACACTGAAGCTTTCTTT
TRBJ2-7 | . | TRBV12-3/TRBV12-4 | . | CASSLSAYEQYF | TGTGCCAGCAGTTTGTCCGCCTACGAGCAGTACTTC
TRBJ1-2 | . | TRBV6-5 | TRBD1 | CASRDRGSTNYGYTF | TGTGCCAGCAGGGACAGGGGGAGCACTAACTATGGCTACACCTTC
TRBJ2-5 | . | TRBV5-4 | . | CASSRRVGETQYF | TGTGCCAGCAGCCGGCGGGTGGGGGAGACCCAGTACTTC
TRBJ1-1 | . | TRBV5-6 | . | CASSSGGGDTEAFF | TGTGCCAGCTCCTCCGGGGGTGGTGACACTGAAGCTTTCTTT
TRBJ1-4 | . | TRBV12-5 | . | CASGSQVPNEKLFF | TGTGCTAGTGGTTCCCAGGTCCCTAATGAAAAACTGTTTTTT
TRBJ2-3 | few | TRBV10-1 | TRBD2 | CAIPTSGGPGVADTQYF | TGCGCCATACCGACTAGCGGGGGGCCCGGGGTGGCAGATACGCAGTATTTT
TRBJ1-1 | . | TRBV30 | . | CAWSPRGSTEAFF | TGTGCCTGGAGCCCCCGGGGGTCCACTGAAGCTTTCTTT
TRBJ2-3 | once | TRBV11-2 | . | CASSPGQWRTDTQYF | TGTGCCAGCAGCCCTGGCCAATGGAGGACAGATACGCAGTATTTT
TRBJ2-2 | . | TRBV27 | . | CASRGGAFNRDGELFF | TGTGCCAGCAGGGGGGGGGCCTTCAACAGGGACGGGGAGCTGTTTTTT
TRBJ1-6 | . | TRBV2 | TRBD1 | CASSVSGTGNSPLHF | TGTGCCAGCAGTGTATCCGGGACAGGCAATTCACCCCTCCACTTT